The 10 T cell receptor beta chains below were found in one sample sequenced in a study of blood T cell repertoires in COVID-19. The data were produced by immunoSEQ multiplex PCR, yet TCRdb's version contains in-frame clones alone and is incomplete. The sample includes some 250,000 clones, roughly 91% of them seen just once. Sequenced material: PBMCs or T cells enriched from blood (not recorded which). These TCRs come from a woman between 40 and 50 years old with acute COVID-19.

V and J are TRBV30 and TRBJ1-4; D might be TRBD1 (6 bases). The CDR3 spans 17 residues. The germline V and J ends were trimmed by 1 base and 1 base, with 16 bases remaining between them. Germline V lookup: CDR1 GTSNPN, CDR2 SVGIG (reference sequence). The CDR3 coding sequence is TGTGCCTGGAGTGAGGGGGGGGGAAGAAAAACTAATGAAAAACTGTTTTTT. Translating it yields CAWSEGGGRKTNEKLFF.

The rearrangement links TRBV1 to TRBJ2-7; the table's D call, TRBD1, was not checked against the DNA. TRBV1 is a listed pseudogene. There are 17 residues in the CDR3. The CDR3 protein is CTSSQGPDRDLSYEQYF. The CDR3 DNA sequence: TGCACCAGCAGCCAAGGACCCGACAGGGACCTTTCCTACGAGCAGTACTTC.

The rearrangement joins TRBV28 to TRBJ2-3, with D possibly being TRBD1 (5 bases). Trimming left V 11 bases short and J 5 bases short, with 14 bases between. Germline assignment: CDR1 MDHEN and CDR2 SYDVKM. The length of the CDR3 is 12 residues. CDR3 loop: CASLAGQDTQYF. In nucleotides, the CDR3 is TGTGCCTCCCTGGCAGGGCAAGATACGCAGTATTTT.

The genes are TRBV15 and TRBJ1-2; TRBD1 agrees at 8 bases. V was clipped by 1 base and J by 4 bases; unmatched bases: 5. CDR3 length: 15 residues. The germline V gene encodes CDR1 LNHNV and CDR2 YYDKDF (reference sequence). CDR3 amino acids: CATSRALTGVYGYTF. The CDR3 DNA reads as TGTGCCACCAGCAGAGCCCTGACAGGGGTCTATGGCTACACCTTC.

The chain employs TRBV7-5 and TRBJ2-4; the table assigns TRBD2, which was not confirmed against the DNA. TRBV7-5 is listed as a pseudogene. There are 17 residues in the CDR3. This CDR3 is CVRSSARLAGGENIQYF. CDR3 DNA sequence: TGTGTCAGAAGCTCCGCTCGACTAGCGGGGGGAGAAAACATTCAGTACTTC.

The chain has TRBV15 and TRBJ2-7, with a possible D match to TRBD1 (6 bases). V was clipped by 0 bases and J by 2 bases, with 14 bases between them. This CDR3 is 16 amino acids long. Germline assignment: CDR1 LNHNV and CDR2 YYDKDF (reference sequence). The CDR3 here is CATSREFGTSPYEQYF. The CDR3 bases are TGTGCCACCAGCAGAGAATTCGGGACATCCCCCTACGAGCAGTACTTC. Using reference TRBV15 and TRBJ2-7 for the parts outside the CDR3, the full variable domain is DAMVIQNPRYQVTQFGKPVTLSCSQTLNHNVMYWYQQKSSQAPKLLFHYYDKDFNNEADTPDNFQSRRPNTSFCFLDIRSPGLGDTAMYLCATSREFGTSPYEQYFGPGTRLTVT.

The V gene is TRBV14, the J gene TRBJ2-3; D ambiguous. The V gene's germline CDR1 is SGHDN and CDR2 FVKESK. The germline V and J ends were trimmed by 6 bases and 1 base, with 8 bases remaining between them. The CDR3 is 13 residues long. CDR3 amino acids: CASRKTGTDTQYF. CDR3 sequence (DNA): TGTGCCAGCAGAAAAACAGGCACAGATACGCAGTATTTT.

This clone was counted a single time. The J gene is TRBJ2-5, the V gene TRBV18; 7 positions match TRBD1. Germline loops: CDR1 KGHSH, CDR2 LQKENI. J lost 5 bases, V lost 2 bases, and 5 bases had no gene match. This CDR3 has 14 amino acids. CDR3 bases: TGTGCCAGCTCACCAAGACAGGGTGACGAGACCCAGTACTTC. This translates into CASSPRQGDETQYF.

The rearrangement links TRBV2 to TRBJ1-1; D uncertain. Per germline, CDR1 SNHLY and CDR2 FYNNEI. The CDR3 loop spans 13 amino acids. With 4 bases removed from V and 7 bases from J, the gap between germline ends came to 13 bases. CDR3: CASSGEVGYEAFF. As DNA, the CDR3 is TGTGCCAGCAGTGGGGAGGTGGGATATGAAGCTTTCTTT. Filled out from reference TRBV2 and TRBJ1-1, the complete variable domain reads EPEVTQTPSHQVTQMGQEVILRCVPISNHLYFYWYRQILGQKVEFLVSFYNNEISEKSEIFDDQFSVERPDGSNFTLKIRSTKLEDSAMYFCASSGEVGYEAFFGQGTRLTVV.

This clone has just a few counts. V and J are TRBV24-1 and TRBJ2-1; D uncertain. Germline V gene lookup returns CDR1 KGHDR and CDR2 SFDVKD. Trimming pared 4 bases from V and 0 bases from J, leaving 12 bases between. The CDR3 length is 16 residues. The CDR3 sequence is CATSEVVARSYNEQFF. The DNA of the CDR3 is TGTGCCACCAGTGAGGTAGTAGCTCGCTCCTACAATGAGCAGTTCTTC.